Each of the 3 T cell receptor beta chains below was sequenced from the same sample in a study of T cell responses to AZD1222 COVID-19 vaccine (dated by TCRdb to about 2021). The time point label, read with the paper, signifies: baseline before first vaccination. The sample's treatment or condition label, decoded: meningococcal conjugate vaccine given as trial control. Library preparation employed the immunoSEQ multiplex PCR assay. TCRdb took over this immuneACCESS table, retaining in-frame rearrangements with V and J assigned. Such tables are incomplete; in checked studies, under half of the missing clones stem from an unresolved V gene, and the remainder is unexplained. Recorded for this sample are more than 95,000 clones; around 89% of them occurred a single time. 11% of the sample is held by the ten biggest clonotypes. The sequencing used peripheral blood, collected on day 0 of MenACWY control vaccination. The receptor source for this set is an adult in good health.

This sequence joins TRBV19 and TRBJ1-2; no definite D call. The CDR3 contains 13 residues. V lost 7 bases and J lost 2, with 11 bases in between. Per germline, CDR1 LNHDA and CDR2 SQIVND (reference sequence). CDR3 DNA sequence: TGTGCCAGTATCTCTTGGGAAAACTATGGCTACACCTTC. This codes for CASISWENYGYTF.

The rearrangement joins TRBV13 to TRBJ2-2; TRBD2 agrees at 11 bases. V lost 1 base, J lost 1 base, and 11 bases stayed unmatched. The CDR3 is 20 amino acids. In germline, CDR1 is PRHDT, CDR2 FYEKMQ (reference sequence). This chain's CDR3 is CASSLESLGTSGGNTGELFF. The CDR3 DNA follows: TGTGCCAGCAGCTTAGAAAGCCTCGGGACTAGCGGAGGGAACACCGGGGAGCTGTTTTTT.

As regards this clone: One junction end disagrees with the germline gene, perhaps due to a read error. The CDR3 loop is CASSYSALAGGTQNF. Written as DNA, the CDR3 is TGTGCCAGCAGTTACTCGGCGCTAGCGGGAGGGACCCAGAACTTC. The genes are TRBV6-5 and TRBJ2-7, with 12 nucleotides matching TRBD2. The CDR3 sequence is 15 residues long. Germline V gene sequence: CDR1 MNHEY, CDR2 SVGAGI.